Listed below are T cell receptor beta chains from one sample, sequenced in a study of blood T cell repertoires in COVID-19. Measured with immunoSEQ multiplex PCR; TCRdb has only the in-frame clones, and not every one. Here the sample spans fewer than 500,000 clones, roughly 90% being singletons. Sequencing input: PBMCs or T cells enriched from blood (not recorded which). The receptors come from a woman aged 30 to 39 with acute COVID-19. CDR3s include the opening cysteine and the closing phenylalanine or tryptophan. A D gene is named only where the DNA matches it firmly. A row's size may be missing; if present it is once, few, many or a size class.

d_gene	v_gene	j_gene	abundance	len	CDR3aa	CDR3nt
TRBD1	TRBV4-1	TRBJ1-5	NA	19	CASSQEPGDRGVWNQPQHF	TGCGCCAGCAGCCAAGAACCCGGGGACAGGGGTGTTTGGAATCAGCCCCAGCATTTT
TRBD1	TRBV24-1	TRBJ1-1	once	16	CATSDWGDRGNTEAFF	TGTGCCACCAGTGATTGGGGGGACAGGGGGAACACTGAAGCTTTCTTT
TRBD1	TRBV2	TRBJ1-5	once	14	CASSPDRINQPQHF	TGTGCCAGCAGCCCGGACAGGATCAATCAGCCCCAGCATTTT
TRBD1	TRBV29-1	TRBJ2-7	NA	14	CSAGGDRFSYEQYF	TGCAGCGCCGGCGGGGACAGGTTCTCCTACGAGCAGTACTTC
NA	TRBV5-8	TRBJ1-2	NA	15	CASSDPTEGRDGYTF	TGTGCCAGCAGCGACCCAACGGAGGGGAGGGATGGCTACACCTTC
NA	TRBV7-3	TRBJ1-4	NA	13	CASSLSANEKLFF	TGTGCCAGCAGCTTAAGCGCTAATGAAAAACTGTTTTTT
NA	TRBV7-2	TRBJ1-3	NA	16	CASSLVQGNTGNTIYF	TGTGCCAGCAGCTTAGTTCAGGGAAACACTGGAAACACCATATATTTT
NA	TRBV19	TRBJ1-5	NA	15	CASSISGGGDQPQHF	TGTGCCAGTAGTATCAGTGGTGGCGGGGACCAGCCCCAGCATTTT
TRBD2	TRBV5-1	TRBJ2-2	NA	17	CASSQTSGGAYTGELFF	TGCGCCAGCAGCCAGACTAGCGGGGGGGCTTACACCGGGGAGCTGTTTTTT
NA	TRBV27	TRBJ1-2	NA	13	CASSPQGSYGYTF	TGTGCCAGCAGCCCTCAGGGGTCCTATGGCTACACCTTC
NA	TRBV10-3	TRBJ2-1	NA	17	CAISDPSGASPWNEQFF	TGTGCCATCAGTGATCCCAGTGGGGCAAGTCCTTGGAATGAGCAGTTCTTC
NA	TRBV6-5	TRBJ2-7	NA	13	CASTRGLYSEQYF	TGTGCCAGCACCCGAGGTCTTTATAGCGAGCAGTACTTC
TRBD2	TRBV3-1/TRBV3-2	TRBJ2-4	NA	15	CASSQASGAKNIQYF	TGTGCCAGCAGCCAGGCTAGCGGGGCCAAAAACATTCAGTACTTC
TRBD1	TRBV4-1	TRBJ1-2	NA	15	CASTKDWGQAYGYTF	TGCGCCAGCACTAAAGACTGGGGACAGGCCTATGGCTACACCTTC
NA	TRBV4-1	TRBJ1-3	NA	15	CASSQDTYSGNTIYF	TGCGCCAGCAGCCAAGACACTTACTCTGGAAACACCATATATTTT
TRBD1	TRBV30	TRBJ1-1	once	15	CAWAHPGQPNTEAFF	TGTGCCTGGGCACATCCGGGACAGCCGAACACTGAAGCTTTCTTT
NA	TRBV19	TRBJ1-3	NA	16	CASTTSEGALSDTIYF	TGTGCCAGTACAACGTCCGAAGGGGCCCTCAGTGACACCATATATTTT
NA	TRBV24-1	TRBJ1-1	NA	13	CATSDSGYTEAFF	TGTGCCACCAGTGATTCAGGGTACACTGAAGCTTTCTTT
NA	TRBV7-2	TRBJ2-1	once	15	CASSLGSSSYNEQFF	TGTGCCAGCAGCTTAGGAAGTAGCTCCTACAATGAGCAGTTCTTC
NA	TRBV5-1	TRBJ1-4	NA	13	CASSLAPTAGQFF	TGCGCCAGCAGCTTGGCCCCGACAGCTGGACAGTTTTTT
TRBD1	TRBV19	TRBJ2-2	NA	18	CASTAVQGAGGNTGELFF	TGTGCCAGTACCGCGGTCCAGGGGGCAGGGGGGAACACCGGGGAGCTGTTTTTT
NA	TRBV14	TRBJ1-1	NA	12	CASSQGGVAAFF	TGTGCCAGCAGCCAAGGGGGGGTTGCAGCTTTCTTT
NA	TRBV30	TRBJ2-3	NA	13	CAWIPPGTSNQYF	TGTGCCTGGATTCCTCCCGGGACATCTAACCAGTATTTT
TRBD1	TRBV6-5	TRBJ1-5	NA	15	CASKWDRGLNQPQHF	TGTGCCAGCAAATGGGACAGGGGGCTCAATCAGCCCCAGCATTTT
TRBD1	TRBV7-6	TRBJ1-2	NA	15	CASSPGTGDHYGYTF	TGTGCCAGCAGCCCCGGGACAGGGGATCACTATGGCTACACCTTC
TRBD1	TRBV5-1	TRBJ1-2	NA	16	CASSLTTGTGAYGYTF	TGCGCCAGCAGCCTTACTACCGGGACAGGGGCCTATGGCTACACCTTC
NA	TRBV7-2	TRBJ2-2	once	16	CASSLNEGVGTGELFF	TGTGCCAGCAGCTTAAATGAGGGGGTCGGCACCGGGGAGCTGTTTTTT
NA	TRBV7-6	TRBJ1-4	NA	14	CASSLAAANEKLFF	TGTGCCAGCAGCTTAGCCGCGGCTAATGAAAAACTGTTTTTT
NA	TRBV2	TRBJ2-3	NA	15	CASSEYGGATDTQYF	TGTGCCAGCAGTGAATATGGCGGGGCCACAGATACGCAGTATTTT
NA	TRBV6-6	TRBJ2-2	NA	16	CASTDPRGSGTGELFF	TGTGCCAGCACCGACCCCCGGGGTAGTGGCACCGGGGAGCTGTTTTTT
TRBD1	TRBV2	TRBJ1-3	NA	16	CASRLGQVVAGNTIYF	TGTGCCAGCAGACTAGGACAGGTGGTCGCTGGAAACACCATATATTTT
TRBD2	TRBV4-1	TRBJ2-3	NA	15	CASSPTSGGADTQYF	TGCGCCAGCAGCCCGACTAGCGGGGGGGCAGATACGCAGTATTTT
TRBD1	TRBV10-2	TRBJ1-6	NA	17	CASSFGTGSSYNSPLHF	TGCGCCAGCAGTTTTGGGACAGGGAGCTCCTATAATTCACCCCTCCACTTT
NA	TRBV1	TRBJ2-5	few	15	CTSSQVLAGEETQYF	TGCACCAGCAGCCAGGTACTAGCGGGGGAAGAGACCCAGTACTTC
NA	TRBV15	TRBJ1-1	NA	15	CATSRDRAMNTEAFF	TGTGCCACCAGCAGAGACAGGGCCATGAACACTGAAGCTTTCTTT
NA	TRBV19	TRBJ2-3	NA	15	CASRDDSTRVDTQYF	TGTGCCAGTAGGGATGATTCTACTAGGGTCGATACGCAGTATTTT
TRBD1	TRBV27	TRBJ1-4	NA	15	CASSLGGQGGEKLFF	TGTGCCAGCAGTCTAGGGGGACAGGGCGGTGAAAAACTGTTTTTT
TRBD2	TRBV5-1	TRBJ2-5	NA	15	CASSLNGGYQETQYF	TGCGCCAGCAGCTTGAACGGGGGGTACCAAGAGACCCAGTACTTC
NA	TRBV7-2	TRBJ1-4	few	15	CASSLAGQGHEKLFF	TGTGCCAGCAGCTTAGCTGGTCAGGGCCACGAAAAACTGTTTTTT
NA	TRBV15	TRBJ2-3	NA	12	CATSDWTDTQYF	TGTGCCACCAGCGACTGGACAGATACGCAGTATTTT
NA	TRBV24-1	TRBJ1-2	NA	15	CATSDPQGGSYGYTF	TGTGCCACCAGTGACCCGCAGGGTGGAAGTTATGGCTACACCTTC
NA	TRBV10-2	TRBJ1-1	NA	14	CASISREGNTEAFF	TGCGCCAGCATATCAAGAGAGGGGAACACTGAAGCTTTCTTT
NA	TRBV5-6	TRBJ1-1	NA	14	CASSLDRMNTEAFF	TGTGCCAGCAGCCTCGACAGAATGAACACTGAAGCTTTCTTT
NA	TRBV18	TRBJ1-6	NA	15	CASSRLGPNNSPLHF	TGTGCCAGCTCCCGTTTGGGCCCTAATAATTCACCCCTCCACTTT
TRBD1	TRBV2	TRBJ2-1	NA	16	CASSETLGTGGNEQFF	TGTGCCAGCAGTGAAACGTTGGGGACAGGGGGCAATGAGCAGTTCTTC
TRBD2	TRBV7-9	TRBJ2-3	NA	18	CASSLKSGGHSSTDTQYF	TGTGCCAGCAGCTTAAAGAGCGGGGGGCATTCTAGCACAGATACGCAGTATTTT
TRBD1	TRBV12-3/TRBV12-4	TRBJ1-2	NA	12	CASTLTGGGYTF	TGTGCCAGCACCCTGACAGGGGGTGGCTACACCTTC
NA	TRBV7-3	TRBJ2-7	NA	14	CASSSMDFPYEQYF	TGTGCCAGCAGCTCGATGGACTTCCCCTACGAGCAGTACTTC
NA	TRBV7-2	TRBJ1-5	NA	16	CASSLGLVRGNQPQHF	TGTGCCAGCAGCTTAGGGCTCGTGAGGGGCAATCAGCCCCAGCATTTT
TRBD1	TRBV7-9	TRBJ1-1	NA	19	CASSLDRGRGKSLRSEAFF	TGTGCCAGCAGCTTAGACAGGGGCAGGGGTAAATCATTACGCAGTGAAGCTTTCTTT
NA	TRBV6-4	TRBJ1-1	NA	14	CASSRRGGAAEAFF	TGTGCCAGCAGTCGCCGTGGGGGGGCTGCTGAAGCTTTCTTT
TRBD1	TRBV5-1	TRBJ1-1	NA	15	CASSSWTGQSTEAFF	TGCGCCAGCAGTTCCTGGACAGGGCAGTCCACTGAAGCTTTCTTT
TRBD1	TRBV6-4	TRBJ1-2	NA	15	CASSDSGTGLGGYTF	TGTGCCAGCAGTGACTCAGGGACAGGATTGGGTGGCTACACCTTC
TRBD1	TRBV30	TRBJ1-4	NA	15	CAWSVGGQLSEKLFF	TGTGCCTGGAGTGTCGGGGGACAGCTTAGTGAAAAACTGTTTTTT
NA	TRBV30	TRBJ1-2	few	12	CAWSVPGGGYTF	TGTGCCTGGAGTGTCCCGGGGGGAGGCTACACCTTC
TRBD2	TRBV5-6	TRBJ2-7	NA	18	CASSLGTLSGAISYEQYF	TGTGCCAGCAGCTTAGGAACTCTTAGCGGGGCTATCTCCTACGAGCAGTACTTC
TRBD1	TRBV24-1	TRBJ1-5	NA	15	CATSDSGDRAQPQHF	TGTGCCACCAGTGATTCCGGGGACAGGGCTCAGCCCCAGCATTTT
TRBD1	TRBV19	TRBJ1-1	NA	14	CASSTRDRGTEAFF	TGTGCCAGTAGTACCCGGGACAGGGGGACTGAAGCTTTCTTT
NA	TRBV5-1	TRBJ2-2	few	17	CASSVHPGLANTGELFF	TGCGCCAGCAGCGTCCACCCGGGACTTGCGAACACCGGGGAGCTGTTTTTT